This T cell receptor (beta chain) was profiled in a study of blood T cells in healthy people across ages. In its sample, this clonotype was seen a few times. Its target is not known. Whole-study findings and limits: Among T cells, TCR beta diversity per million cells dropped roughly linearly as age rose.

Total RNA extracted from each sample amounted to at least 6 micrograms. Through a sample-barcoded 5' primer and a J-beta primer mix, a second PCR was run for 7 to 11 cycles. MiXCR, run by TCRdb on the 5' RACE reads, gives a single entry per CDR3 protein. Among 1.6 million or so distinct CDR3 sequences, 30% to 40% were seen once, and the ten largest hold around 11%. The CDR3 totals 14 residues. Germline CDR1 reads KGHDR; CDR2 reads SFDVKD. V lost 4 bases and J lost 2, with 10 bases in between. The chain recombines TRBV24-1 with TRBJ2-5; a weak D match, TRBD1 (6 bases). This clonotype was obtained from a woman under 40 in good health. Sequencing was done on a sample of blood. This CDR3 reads CATSEGTQQETQYF. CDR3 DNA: TGTGCCACCAGTGAAGGGACACAACAAGAGACCCAGTACTTC.